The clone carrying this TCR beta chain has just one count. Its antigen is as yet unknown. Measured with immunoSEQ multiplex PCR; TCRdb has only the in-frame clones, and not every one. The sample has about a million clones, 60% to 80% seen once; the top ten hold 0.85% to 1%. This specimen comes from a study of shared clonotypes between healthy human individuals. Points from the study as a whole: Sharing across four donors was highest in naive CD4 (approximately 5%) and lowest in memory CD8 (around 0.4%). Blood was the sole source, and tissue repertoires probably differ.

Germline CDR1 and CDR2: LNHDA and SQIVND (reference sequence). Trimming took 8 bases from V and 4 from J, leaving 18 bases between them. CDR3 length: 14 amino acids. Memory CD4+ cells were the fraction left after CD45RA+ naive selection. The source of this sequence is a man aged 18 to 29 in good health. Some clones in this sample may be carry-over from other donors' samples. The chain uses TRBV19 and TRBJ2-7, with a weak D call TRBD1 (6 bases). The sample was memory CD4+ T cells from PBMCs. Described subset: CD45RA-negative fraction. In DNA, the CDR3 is TGTGCCAGTTCCCGAACAATCAGGGGTTACGAGCAGTACTTC. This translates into CASSRTIRGYEQYF.